This T cell receptor beta chain was observed in a study of T cell responses to AZD1222 COVID-19 vaccine (dated by TCRdb to the early 2020s). Background on the whole study: A total of approximately 240 trial participants underwent TCR sequencing, of whom 207 had received two doses of AZD1222 and about 25 had received two doses of the MenACWY control vaccine. Enrollment into the trials was organized by age into subgroups of 18-55, 56-69 and 70-plus years, and those subgroups contained roughly 150, 30 and 60 TCR-sequenced participants, respectively. Paper-wide results and their limitations: Participants were mostly white British, with more females than males. The authors suggested clonal diversity may have been underestimated. After two AZD1222 doses, spike-specific TCR breadth and depth were significantly higher than at day 0 and than in MenACWY recipients. Epitopes outside the regions mutated in the B.1.351 and B.1.1.7 variants were reportedly recognized by nearly half of the unique spike-specific TCRs. Conclusions about previously exposed vaccinees are limited because only five to seven AZD1222 recipients were SARS-CoV-2 seropositive at baseline. Because no day 14 peak-response samples were available, the repertoires could be characterized only after the peak T cell response. The 56-69-year group was small, and its depth increase did not reach significance, likely because of low power. Vaccine-associated CD4 TCRs spanned the whole spike protein, with dominant responses in regions 160-218 and 743-854.

Turning to this clone: There is no known antigen for this receptor. Per-base quality was not reported, and no clone a single base away is much larger than it.

CDR1 and CDR2, looked up from the germline V gene (reference sequence), are LGHDT and YNNKEL. V is reduced by 2 bases and J by 3 bases, leaving a spacing of 2 bases between them. The CDR3 runs 11 residues from the cysteine to the phenylalanine. Of the read, only the CDR3 DNA is kept; its 33 bases are in frame from base 1. According to the study, the label for this sample's time point signals: about 28 days (+/-7) after the second vaccine dose. AZD1222 recipients with second doses at about 4 weeks or about 12 weeks were pooled, because spike-specific TCR depth and breadth did not differ between schedules. Vaccinee samples were obtained from the UK trials COV001 and COV002, which included a single-blind randomized controlled phase 2/3 trial of AZD1222 (ChAdOx1 nCoV-19) in healthy adults. For TCRbeta chain sequencing, PBMC samples from trial participants were taken at day 0 and at day 28 after the second dose.

The CDR3 regions of human TCRbeta chains were analyzed by immunosequencing. In the source study's methods: Repertoire TCRs were checked for matches against a reference library of SARS-CoV-2-specific TCRs that had been generated using the MIRA antigen-specificity platform. Breadth meant the fraction of unique TCRs that were SARS-CoV-2-associated, whereas depth meant the fraction of total T cells that were SARS-CoV-2-associated. Using the MIRA data, each spike-specific TCR was assigned both to the spike region to which the TCR was reactive and to a CD4 or CD8 class. Log10-transformed breadth and depth values were compared by one-way ANOVA with Sidak's multiple comparisons tests. The table was pulled from immuneACCESS by TCRdb, which kept in-frame rearrangements only. Such tables lose some clones; where checked, under half of the loss comes from unresolved V genes, and the rest has no known cause. D and trimming were read from the DNA, whereas the V and J calls and clone size are those reported in that table. Here the sample has 180,000 or so clones; 80% to 95% occur a single time. The top ten clonotypes cover around 1% of the sample.

Here the sequenced sample was peripheral blood, taken 28 days after the second AZD1222 dose. Recombination linked TRBV3-1 (or the pseudogene TRBV3-2) to TRBJ2-7, with no confident D gene call. This clonotype was sampled from an adult who received the AZD1222 COVID-19 vaccine. The DNA sequence reads TGTGCCAGCAGCCAAAACTACGAGCAGTACTTC. It is translated as CASSQNYEQYF.